One sample yielded the 7 T cell receptor beta chains listed below, sequenced in a study of regulatory T cells in long-lasting Graves disease. Arm-PCR of CDR3 regions and iRepertoire HTBI primers were used to build TCR beta libraries. TCRdb called the multiplex PCR reads again in MiXCR, with one record for every CDR3 protein. The sample yields a few hundred thousand distinct CDR3 sequences, around 22% seen once. The time point here: persistent/refractory GD, antithyroid drugs over 5 years with positive TRAb. Making the TCR library involved RNA that had been extracted from PBMCs. The sample consisted of peripheral blood mononuclear cells (PBMCs), taken when the disease was refractory, from a patient treated with antithyroid drugs. Source of these receptors: a female donor with Graves disease.

Worth noting for this clonotype: The junction differs from germline at one of its ends, possibly a read error. This chain's CDR3 is CASSLAFSSGRAWSSYERYF. CDR3 bases: TGTGCCAGCAGCTTAGCGTTCTCTAGCGGGAGGGCCTGGAGCTCCTACGAGCGGTACTTC. The chain joins TRBV7-9 to TRBJ2-7, with 12 bases identical to TRBD2. The CDR3 has 20 residues. Germline V gene data show CDR1 as SEHNR and CDR2 as FQNEAQ (reference sequence).

This clonotype was counted a single time. The chain has TRBV19 and TRBJ1-1, with TRBD1 matching over 8 bases. The CDR3 is 14 amino acids. The V segment lost 6 bases and the J segment 3 bases; nucleotides outside the gene matches: 6. Per the germline V gene, CDR1 is LNHDA and CDR2 is SQIVND (reference sequence). The CDR3 is CASSVTGGHTEAFF. CDR3 nucleotides: TGTGCCAGTAGCGTAACAGGGGGGCACACTGAAGCTTTCTTT.

The V call is TRBV12-3 or TRBV12-4, the J call TRBJ2-5; TRBD2 agrees at 9 bases. The CDR3 covers 14 residues. With 6 bases clipped from V and 4 bases from J, the junction kept 6 bases outside the gene matches. CDR3 in amino acids: CASRGQLAGETQYF. The CDR3 DNA follows: TGTGCCAGCAGGGGTCAACTAGCGGGAGAGACCCAGTACTTC.

The CDR3 DNA is TGTGCCAGCAGCCTAGACAGGGTGGGTGAGCAGTTCTTC. Its translation: CASSLDRVGEQFF. V gene TRBV7-3 combines with J gene TRBJ2-1, with TRBD1 identical over 7 bases. The ends lost 5 bases at V and 9 bases at J; junction bases unmatched: 7. CDR3 length: 13 residues. In germline, CDR1 is SGHTA, CDR2 FQGTGA.

CDR3 in amino acids: CATSRDPQETQYF. The CDR3 DNA reads as TGTGCCACTTCCCGGGACCCGCAAGAGACCCAGTACTTC. This chain connects TRBV15 to TRBJ2-5; D is perhaps TRBD1 or TRBD2 (5 bases each). V dropped 9 bases and J dropped 2 bases, with 13 bases sitting between them. CDR1 and CDR2 from the germline V gene are LNHNV and YYDKDF (reference sequence). CDR3 size: 13 residues.

This clonotype was recorded many times. V usage is TRBV28 and J usage is TRBJ2-5; TRBD1 matches 7 bases. CDR1 and CDR2 (germline): MDHEN, SYDVKM. V lost 7 bases and J lost 4; bases outside the gene matches: 18. There are 17 residues in the CDR3. The CDR3 nucleotides read TGTGCCAGCACTCCTAAAGGGGGCGCATTCTTAGGAGAGACCCAGTACTTC. This codes for CASTPKGGAFLGETQYF.

This clonotype was observed at least ten times. This chain links TRBV2 with TRBJ2-7; the match to TRBD1 covers 9 bases. Trimming at V came to 4 bases and at J to 0 bases, leaving 10 bases not matched to a gene. The CDR3 has 17 amino acids. CDR1 and CDR2 from the germline V gene are SNHLY and FYNNEI. The CDR3 DNA is TGTGCCAGCAGTGGGGACAGGGAATTTCGGGGCTCCTACGAGCAGTACTTC. Protein sequence: CASSGDREFRGSYEQYF.